This TCR beta chain was obtained from a study of T-cell reconstitution after alpha-beta-depleted transplantation in children. This clonotype was counted only a few times. Germline V lookup: CDR1 SGHTA, CDR2 FQGNSA. The CDR3 spans 16 residues. Trimming removed 1 base from V and 1 base from J, with 12 bases in between. A TCRbeta library incorporating unique molecular identifiers was prepared. TCRdb reprocessed the PCR reads via MiXCR and lists one record per CDR3 protein. The sample records about 1,000,000 distinct CDR3 sequences, around 30% being singletons. This specimen was PBMCs, mostly from graft donor cells, taken 360 days after TCRalphabeta/CD19-depleted stem cell transplant. The V gene is TRBV7-2, the J gene TRBJ2-3, with D possibly being TRBD1 (6 bases). The sequence came from a boy under two years old who had a stem cell transplant for SCID, so the T cells may come from the graft donor. The DNA of the CDR3 is TGTGCCAGCAGCTTAGGGACAGCACTCCGCACAGATACGCAGTATTTT. It encodes CASSLGTALRTDTQYF.